The 21 T cell receptor beta chains presented below share a single source sample, sequenced in a study of T cell changes during pregnancy in multiple sclerosis. TCRdb's table, derived via immunoSEQ multiplex PCR, lists solely in-frame clones and lacks some. This table has over 20,000 clones, more than 75% appearing once. The sequencing used CD8+ T cells from peripheral blood mononuclear cells, collected before pregnancy. The source is a female donor with multiple sclerosis, enrolled in a pregnancy study.

This CDR3 is CASSTGVHYGYTF. The CDR3 nucleotides read TGTGCCAGCAGCACGGGAGTCCACTATGGCTACACCTTC. This chain uses TRBV5-6 with TRBJ1-2; no clear D gene. The ends were cut back, 4 bases at V and 3 bases at J, with 10 bases in the middle. This CDR3 has 13 residues. The germline V gene encodes CDR1 SGHDT and CDR2 YYEEEE. Full variable domain (missing parts from reference TRBV5-6 and TRBJ1-2): DAGVTQSPTHLIKTRGQQVTLRCSPKSGHDTVSWYQQALGQGPQFIFQYYEEEERQRGNFPDRFSGHQFPNYSSELNVNALLLGDSALYLCASSTGVHYGYTFGSGTRLTVV.

This rearrangement joins TRBV5-1 to TRBJ2-7, with 7 positions matching TRBD2. The germline V gene encodes CDR1 SGHRS and CDR2 YFSETQ. The ends lost 1 base at V and 2 bases at J; junction bases unmatched: 3. The CDR3 has 14 residues. The DNA for the CDR3 is TGCGCCAGCAGCTTGTGGGAGGGGACCTACGAGCAGTACTTC. Protein: CASSLWEGTYEQYF.

The rearrangement uses TRBV27 and TRBJ1-2; 8 bases are a match to TRBD1. V shed 8 bases and J 7 bases; nucleotides not matched to a gene: 12. CDR3 length: 14 residues. CDR1 MNHEY and CDR2 SMNVEV come from the germline V gene (reference sequence). CDR3 region: CASGNAGTGLGYTF. Written as DNA, the CDR3 is TGTGCCAGCGGGAACGCCGGGACAGGTCTTGGCTACACCTTC.

This clone is classed as medium-sized. Other DNA variants within this sample encode the same CDR3. The J gene is TRBJ1-1, the V gene TRBV19, with D perhaps TRBD1 (6 bases). With 7 bases removed from V and 5 bases from J, the gap between germline ends came to 17 bases. This CDR3 is 14 amino acids long. Germline assignment: CDR1 LNHDA and CDR2 SQIVND (reference sequence). CDR3 in amino acids: CASTWGRGGTEAFF. CDR3 coding DNA: TGTGCCAGTACCTGGGGCAGGGGCGGAACTGAAGCTTTCTTT.

The chain joins TRBV2 to TRBJ2-1; the D gene is possibly TRBD2 (6 bases). The CDR3 has 14 amino acids. The V and J ends lost 6 bases and 3 bases respectively, with 12 bases between them. The germline CDR1 and CDR2 sequences are SNHLY and FYNNEI. The CDR3 sequence: CASSAGIGYNEQFF. CDR3 bases: TGTGCCAGCAGCGCGGGGATAGGCTACAATGAGCAGTTCTTC. Full variable domain (missing parts from reference TRBV2 and TRBJ2-1): EPEVTQTPSHQVTQMGQEVILRCVPISNHLYFYWYRQILGQKVEFLVSFYNNEISEKSEIFDDQFSVERPDGSNFTLKIRSTKLEDSAMYFCASSAGIGYNEQFFGPGTRLTVL.

This clone came up once. The chain uses TRBV18 and TRBJ2-1; TRBD2 is a possible D gene (6 bases). The CDR3 sequence is 16 residues long. Germline CDR1 is KGHSH and CDR2 is LQKENI. Trimming pared 3 bases from V and 0 bases from J, leaving 12 bases between. The CDR3 here is CASSPIADLSYNEQFF. For the CDR3, the DNA is TGTGCCAGCTCACCGATAGCGGACCTCTCCTACAATGAGCAGTTCTTC.

The rearrangement links TRBV5-1 to TRBJ2-7; a possible D gene is TRBD1 (5 bases). The V and J ends lost 0 bases and 5 bases respectively, with 6 bases between them. Germline V lookup: CDR1 SGHRS, CDR2 YFSETQ. This CDR3 region has 12 residues. Here the CDR3 DNA reads TGCGCCAGCAGCTTGGCAGGGAACGAGCAGTACTTC. It encodes CASSLAGNEQYF.

The gene calls are TRBV19 and TRBJ2-1, with D possibly being TRBD2 (6 bases). The V gene's germline CDR1 is LNHDA and CDR2 SQIVND (reference sequence). V lost 3 bases and J 5 bases, leaving 14 bases between the germline ends. The CDR3 has 15 amino acids. The chain's CDR3 is CASSMLLLADNEQFF. The CDR3 nucleotides read TGTGCCAGTAGTATGCTCTTACTAGCAGACAATGAGCAGTTCTTC.

The chain joins TRBV6-1 to TRBJ1-4; perhaps TRBD1 as D (6 bases). This CDR3 is 14 amino acids long. Germline V lookup: CDR1 MNHNS, CDR2 SASEGT. V was cut by 1 base and J by 6 bases, with 9 bases left in between. CDR3 DNA sequence: TGTGCCAGCAGTGAAGGTCCAGGGGATGAAAAACTGTTTTTT. Its translation is CASSEGPGDEKLFF.

This clone has a single count. The chain recombines TRBV5-1 with TRBJ1-5; 9 nucleotides match TRBD1. The ends lost 2 bases at V and 0 bases at J; junction bases unmatched: 9. The germline gives CDR1 SGHRS, CDR2 YFSETQ. The CDR3 contains 18 residues. CDR3 sequence reads: CASSLRDREGYSNQPQHF. In nucleotides, the CDR3 is TGCGCCAGCAGCTTACGGGACAGGGAGGGTTATAGCAATCAGCCCCAGCATTTT.

V gene TRBV4-1 combines with J gene TRBJ2-7; D may be TRBD2 (6 bases). Germline loops: CDR1 MGHRA, CDR2 YSYEKL. The CDR3 has 14 amino acids. V dropped 1 base and J dropped 2 bases, with 9 bases sitting between them. As DNA, the CDR3 is TGCGCCAGCAGCCAAGGGGGCGGGACCTACGAGCAGTACTTC. Translation: CASSQGGGTYEQYF.

The V gene is TRBV7-9, the J gene TRBJ2-7; D is uncertain. V was shortened by 2 bases and J by 7 bases, with 12 bases between the two germline ends. The germline CDR1 and CDR2 sequences are SEHNR and FQNEAQ (reference sequence). The length of the CDR3 is 13 residues. The CDR3 DNA reads as TGTGCCAGCAGCTTAAATGACTTTCGGGAGCAGTACTTC. Amino acid sequence: CASSLNDFREQYF.

V is TRBV4-1 and J is TRBJ2-6; D unresolved. Germline-derived CDR1 and CDR2 are MGHRA and YSYEKL. Trimming removed 0 bases from V and 0 bases from J, with 6 bases in between. The CDR3 length is 16 residues. The CDR3 region is CASSQDFSSGANVLTF. In DNA form, the CDR3 reads TGCGCCAGCAGCCAAGATTTTAGCTCTGGGGCCAACGTCCTGACTTTC.

The chain couples TRBV30 to TRBJ2-1, with unresolved D. Germline CDR1 reads GTSNPN; CDR2 reads SVGIG (reference sequence). The CDR3 consists of 15 residues. V shed 7 bases and J shed 0 bases, with 16 bases lying between them. CDR3 sequence (DNA): TGTGCCTCAAAGTACCCTGATAGCTCCTACAATGAGCAGTTCTTC. Translating it yields CASKYPDSSYNEQFF.

The rearrangement links TRBV7-3 to TRBJ2-3, with 12 bases that match TRBD2. Germline CDR1 is SGHTA and CDR2 is FQGTGA. The CDR3 contains 16 residues. Trimming at V came to 4 bases and at J to 4 bases, leaving 6 bases not matched to a gene. For the CDR3, the DNA is TGTGCCAGCAGCTCAAGACTAGCGGGGGTCGCAGATACGCAGTATTTT. It is translated as CASSSRLAGVADTQYF.

This clone appeared once. The chain carries TRBV29-1 and TRBJ1-3, with TRBD1 identical over 11 bases. Germline CDR1 SQVTM, CDR2 ANQGSEA. The CDR3 consists of 13 residues. J was trimmed by 6 bases and V by 6 bases; bases with no gene match: 4. The CDR3 loop is CSVAGQGVNTIYF. The CDR3 DNA follows: TGCAGCGTGGCGGGACAGGGGGTAAACACCATATATTTT.

The chain joins TRBV4-1 to TRBJ2-7; D might be TRBD2 (6 bases). This CDR3 contains 16 residues. Trimming cost V 1 base and J 0 bases, with 13 bases left between them. CDR1 is MGHRA, CDR2 YSYEKL, per germline. Written as DNA, the CDR3 is TGCGCCAGCAGCCAAGGCGTAGCGGTATCCTCCTACGAGCAGTACTTC. This translates into CASSQGVAVSSYEQYF.

This clone came up a few times. The chain recombines TRBV27 with TRBJ2-5, with D unclear. The V gene's germline CDR1 is MNHEY and CDR2 SMNVEV (reference sequence). Trimming took 2 bases from V and 0 from J, leaving 7 bases between them. This CDR3 has 14 residues. The CDR3 sequence is CASSLLRDQETQYF. The CDR3 DNA sequence: TGTGCCAGCAGTTTACTTCGGGACCAAGAGACCCAGTACTTC.

The CDR3 here is CASAPLRQGGTEAFF. As DNA, the CDR3 is TGTGCCAGCGCTCCGTTAAGACAGGGGGGGACTGAAGCTTTCTTT. The chain uses TRBV6-1 and TRBJ1-1, with 9 positions matching TRBD1. Trimming at V came to 8 bases and at J to 5 bases, leaving 12 bases not matched to a gene. Germline V gene sequence: CDR1 MNHNS, CDR2 SASEGT. The CDR3 loop spans 15 amino acids.

This clone has only one observation. The rearrangement links TRBV5-1 to TRBJ1-1; possibly TRBD1 for D (6 bases). Germline V gene sequence: CDR1 SGHRS, CDR2 YFSETQ. Trimming cost V 0 bases and J 5 bases, with 11 bases left between them. This CDR3 is 14 amino acids long. CDR3 in amino acids: CASSLGRGGTEAFF. The CDR3 DNA reads TGCGCCAGCAGCTTGGGCAGGGGTGGGACTGAAGCTTTCTTT.

This clone was detected only once. The rearrangement uses TRBV7-6 and TRBJ2-1, with no clear D. In germline, CDR1 is SGHVS, CDR2 FNYEAQ. V lost 1 base to trimming and J lost 5 bases, with 9 bases between them. There are 14 residues in the CDR3. The chain's CDR3 is CASSLESSHNEQFF. CDR3 coding DNA: TGTGCCAGCAGCTTAGAGTCCAGTCACAATGAGCAGTTCTTC.